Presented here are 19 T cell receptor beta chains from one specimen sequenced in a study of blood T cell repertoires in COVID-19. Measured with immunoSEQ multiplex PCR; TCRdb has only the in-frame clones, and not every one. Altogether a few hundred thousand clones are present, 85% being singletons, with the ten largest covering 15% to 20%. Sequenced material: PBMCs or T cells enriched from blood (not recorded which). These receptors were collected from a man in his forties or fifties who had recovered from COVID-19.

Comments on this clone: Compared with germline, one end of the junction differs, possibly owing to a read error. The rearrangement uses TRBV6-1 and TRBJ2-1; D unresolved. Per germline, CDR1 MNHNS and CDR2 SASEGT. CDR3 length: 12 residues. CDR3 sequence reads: CASSEAGRWLVF. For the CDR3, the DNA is TGTGCCAGCAGTGAAGCAGGCAGGTGGTTGGTCTTC.

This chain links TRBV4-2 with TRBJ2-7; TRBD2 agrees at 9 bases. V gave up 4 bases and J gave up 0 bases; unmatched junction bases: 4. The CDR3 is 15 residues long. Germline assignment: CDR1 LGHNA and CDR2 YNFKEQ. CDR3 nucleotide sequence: TGTGCCAGCAGCCCCAGACTAGCGGTCTCCTACGAGCAGTACTTC. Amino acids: CASSPRLAVSYEQYF.

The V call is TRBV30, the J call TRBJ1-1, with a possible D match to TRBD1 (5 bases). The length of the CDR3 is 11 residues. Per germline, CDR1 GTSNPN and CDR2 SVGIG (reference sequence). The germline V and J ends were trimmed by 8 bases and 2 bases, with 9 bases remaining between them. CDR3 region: CAGGPNTEAFF. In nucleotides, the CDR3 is TGTGCCGGGGGTCCAAACACTGAAGCTTTCTTT.

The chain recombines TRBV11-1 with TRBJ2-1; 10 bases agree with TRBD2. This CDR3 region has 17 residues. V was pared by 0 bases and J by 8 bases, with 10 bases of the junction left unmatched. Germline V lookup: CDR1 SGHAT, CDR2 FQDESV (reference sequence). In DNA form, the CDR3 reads TGTGCCAGCAGCTTAGCGACAGCGCGACTAGCGGGCGATGAGCAGTTCTTC. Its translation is CASSLATARLAGDEQFF.

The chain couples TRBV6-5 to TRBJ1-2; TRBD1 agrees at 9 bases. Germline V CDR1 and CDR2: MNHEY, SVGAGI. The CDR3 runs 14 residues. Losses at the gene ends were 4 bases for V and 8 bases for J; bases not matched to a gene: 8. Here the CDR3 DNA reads TGTGCCAGCAGTTTTACACAGGGGGCGGAGGGCTACACCTTC. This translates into CASSFTQGAEGYTF.

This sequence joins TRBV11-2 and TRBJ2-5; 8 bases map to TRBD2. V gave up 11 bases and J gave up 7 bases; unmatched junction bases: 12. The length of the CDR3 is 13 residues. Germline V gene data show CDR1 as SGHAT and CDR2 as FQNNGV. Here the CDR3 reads CACESGLVRTQYF. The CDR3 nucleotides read TGTGCCTGCGAGTCGGGACTAGTGAGGACCCAGTACTTC.

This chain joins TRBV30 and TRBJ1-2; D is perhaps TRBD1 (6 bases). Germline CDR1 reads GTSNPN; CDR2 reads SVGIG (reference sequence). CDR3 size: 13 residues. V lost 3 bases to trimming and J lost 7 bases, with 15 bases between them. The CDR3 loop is CAWSPGPGAGYTF. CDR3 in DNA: TGTGCCTGGAGCCCGGGTCCAGGGGCTGGCTACACCTTC. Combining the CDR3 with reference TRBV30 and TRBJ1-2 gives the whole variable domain SQTIHQWPATLVQPVGSPLSLECTVEGTSNPNLYWYRQAAGRGLQLLFYSVGIGQISSEVPQNLSASRPQDRQFILSSKKLLLSDSGFYLCAWSPGPGAGYTFGSGTRLTVV.

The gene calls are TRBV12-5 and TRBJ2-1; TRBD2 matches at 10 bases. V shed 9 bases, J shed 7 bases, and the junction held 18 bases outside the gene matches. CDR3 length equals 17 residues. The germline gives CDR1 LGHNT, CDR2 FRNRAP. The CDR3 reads CASNPGLGLAGANEQFF. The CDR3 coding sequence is TGTGCTAGCAATCCAGGGCTTGGCCTAGCGGGAGCAAATGAGCAGTTCTTC.

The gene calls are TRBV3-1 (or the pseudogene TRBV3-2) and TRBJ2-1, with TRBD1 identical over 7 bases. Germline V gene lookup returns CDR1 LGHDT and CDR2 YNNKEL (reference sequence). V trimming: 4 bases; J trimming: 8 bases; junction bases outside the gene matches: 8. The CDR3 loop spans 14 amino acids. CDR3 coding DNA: TGTGCCAGCAGCCTTCGGACAGGTATCGATGAGCAGTTCTTC. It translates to CASSLRTGIDEQFF.

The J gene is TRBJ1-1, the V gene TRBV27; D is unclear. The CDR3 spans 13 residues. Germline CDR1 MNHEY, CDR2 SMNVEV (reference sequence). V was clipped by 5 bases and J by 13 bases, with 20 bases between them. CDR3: CASSDRVPLEVFF. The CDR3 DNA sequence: TGTGCCAGCAGTGACCGGGTCCCCCTCGAGGTTTTCTTT.

CDR3 region: CAWSTSGHYNEQFF. As DNA, the CDR3 is TGTGCCTGGAGCACTAGCGGACATTACAATGAGCAGTTCTTC. The rearrangement links TRBV30 to TRBJ2-1, with TRBD2 identical over 8 bases. Per germline, CDR1 GTSNPN and CDR2 SVGIG (reference sequence). V shed 3 bases and J 4 bases; nucleotides not matched to a gene: 5. The CDR3 contains 14 residues.

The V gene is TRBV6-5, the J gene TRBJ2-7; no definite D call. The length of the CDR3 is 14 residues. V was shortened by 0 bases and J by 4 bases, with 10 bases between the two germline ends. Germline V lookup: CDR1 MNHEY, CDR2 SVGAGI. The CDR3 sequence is CASSYSESYYEQYF. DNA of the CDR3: TGTGCCAGCAGTTACTCAGAGTCCTATTACGAGCAGTACTTC.

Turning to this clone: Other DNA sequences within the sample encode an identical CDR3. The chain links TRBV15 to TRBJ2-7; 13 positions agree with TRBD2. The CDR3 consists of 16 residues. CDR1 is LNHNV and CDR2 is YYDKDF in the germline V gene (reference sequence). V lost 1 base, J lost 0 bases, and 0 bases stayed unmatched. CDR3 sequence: CATSRGTSGGSYEQYF. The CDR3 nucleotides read TGTGCCACCAGCAGAGGGACTAGCGGGGGCTCCTACGAGCAGTACTTC.

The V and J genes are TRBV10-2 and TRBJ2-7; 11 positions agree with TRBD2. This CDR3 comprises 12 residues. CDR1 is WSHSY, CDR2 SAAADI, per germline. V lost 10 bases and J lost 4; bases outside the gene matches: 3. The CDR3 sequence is CAILAGAYEQYF. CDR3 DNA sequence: TGCGCCATACTAGCGGGAGCATACGAGCAGTACTTC.

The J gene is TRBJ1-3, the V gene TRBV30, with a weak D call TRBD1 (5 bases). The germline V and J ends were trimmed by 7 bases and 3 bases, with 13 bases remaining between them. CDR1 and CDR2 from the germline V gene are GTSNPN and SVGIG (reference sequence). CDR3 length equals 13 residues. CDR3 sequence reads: CASSFQGGNTIYF. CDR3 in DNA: TGTGCCTCCTCATTCCAGGGTGGAAACACCATATATTTT.

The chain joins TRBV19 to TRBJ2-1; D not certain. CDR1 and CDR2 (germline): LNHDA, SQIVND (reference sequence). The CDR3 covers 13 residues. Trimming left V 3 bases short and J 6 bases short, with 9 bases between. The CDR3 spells CASSIGPVNEQFF. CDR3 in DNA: TGTGCCAGTAGTATTGGGCCAGTCAATGAGCAGTTCTTC.

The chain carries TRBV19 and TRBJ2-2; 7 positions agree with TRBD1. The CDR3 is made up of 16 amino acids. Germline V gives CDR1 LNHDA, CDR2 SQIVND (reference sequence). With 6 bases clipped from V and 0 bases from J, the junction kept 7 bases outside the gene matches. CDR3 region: CASRRQTGSNTGELFF. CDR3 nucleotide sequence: TGTGCCAGTAGAAGACAGACAGGGTCGAACACCGGGGAGCTGTTTTTT.

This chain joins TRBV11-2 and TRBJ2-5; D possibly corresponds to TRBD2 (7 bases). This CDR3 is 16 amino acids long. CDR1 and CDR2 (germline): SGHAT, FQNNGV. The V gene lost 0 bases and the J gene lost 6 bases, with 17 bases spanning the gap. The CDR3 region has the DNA TGTGCCAGCAGCTTAGATCCGGGGGGCGCTGGGAAGACCCAGTACTTC. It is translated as CASSLDPGGAGKTQYF. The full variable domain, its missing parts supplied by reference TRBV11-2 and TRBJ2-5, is EAGVAQSPRYKIIEKRQSVAFWCNPISGHATLYWYQQILGQGPKLLIQFQNNGVVDDSQLPKDRFSAERLKGVDSTLKIQPAKLEDSAVYLCASSLDPGGAGKTQYFGPGTRLLVL.

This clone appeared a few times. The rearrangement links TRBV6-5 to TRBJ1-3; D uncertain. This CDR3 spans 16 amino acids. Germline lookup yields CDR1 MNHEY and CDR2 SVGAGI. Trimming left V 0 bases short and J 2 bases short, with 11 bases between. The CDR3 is CASSYSSELTGNTIYF. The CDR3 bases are TGTGCCAGCAGTTACTCAAGCGAACTCACTGGAAACACCATATATTTT.